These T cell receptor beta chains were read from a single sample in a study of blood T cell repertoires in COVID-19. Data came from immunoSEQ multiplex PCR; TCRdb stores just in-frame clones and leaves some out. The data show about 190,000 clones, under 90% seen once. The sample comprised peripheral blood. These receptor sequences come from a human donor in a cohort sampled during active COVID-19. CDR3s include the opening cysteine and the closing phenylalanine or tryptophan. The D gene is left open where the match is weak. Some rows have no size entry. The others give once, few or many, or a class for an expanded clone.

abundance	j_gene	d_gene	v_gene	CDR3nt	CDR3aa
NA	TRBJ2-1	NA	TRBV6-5	TGTGCCAGCAGGGAGGGGCCTCACAATGAGCAGTTCTTC	CASREGPHNEQFF
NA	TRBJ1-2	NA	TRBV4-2	TGTGCCAGCAGCCAAGATGGGAGGGGCTACTTTGGCTACACCTTC	CASSQDGRGYFGYTF
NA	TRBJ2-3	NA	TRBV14	TGTGCCAGCAGCCCCTACACAGATACGCAGTATTTT	CASSPYTDTQYF
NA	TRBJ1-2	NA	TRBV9	TGTGCCAGCAGCAGAGGTCGACAGGACGAAGGCTATGGCTACACCTTC	CASSRGRQDEGYGYTF
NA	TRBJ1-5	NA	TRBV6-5	TGTGCCAGCAGTCTACAGGGCGGTAGCAATCAGCCCCAGCATTTT	CASSLQGGSNQPQHF
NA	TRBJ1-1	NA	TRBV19	TGTGCCAGTAGACTACAGGGTGGCACTGAAGCTTTCTTT	CASRLQGGTEAFF
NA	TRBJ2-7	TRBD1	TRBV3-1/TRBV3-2	TGTGCCAGCAGCCACTTATGGGACAGGAATAACGAGCAGTACTTC	CASSHLWDRNNEQYF
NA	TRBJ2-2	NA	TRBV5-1	TGCGCCAGCAGCTTGCAGGGGACGAACACCGGGGAGCTGTTTTTT	CASSLQGTNTGELFF
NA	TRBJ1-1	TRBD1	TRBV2	TGTGCCAGCAAGGGGGCCCCGAAGGACACTGAAGCTTTCTTT	CASKGAPKDTEAFF
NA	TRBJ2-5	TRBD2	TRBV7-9	TGTGCCAGCAGCTCCCTAAGCGGGGGGGCTCAAGAGACCCAGTACTTC	CASSSLSGGAQETQYF
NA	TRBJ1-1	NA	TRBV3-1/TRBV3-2	TGTGCCAGCCAGACGGGGGACACTGAAGCTTTCTTT	CASQTGDTEAFF
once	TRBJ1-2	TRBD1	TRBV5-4	TGTGCCAGCAGCCTTTATGTGGGCGTGGGACAGGGTGGAGGCTACACCTTC	CASSLYVGVGQGGGYTF
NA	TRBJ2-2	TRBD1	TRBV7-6	TGTGCCAGCAGCCTAAACAGGGGTGGGGAGCTGTTTTTT	CASSLNRGGELFF
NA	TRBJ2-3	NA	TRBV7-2	TGTGCCAGCAGCACCCAGCCGGGCCGAGGGTCAGATACGCAGTATTTT	CASSTQPGRGSDTQYF
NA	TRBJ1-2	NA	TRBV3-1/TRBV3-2	TGTGCCAGCAGCCAAGATCTTCGGGGGGCTGGCTACACCTTC	CASSQDLRGAGYTF
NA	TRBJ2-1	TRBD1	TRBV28	TGTGCCAGCAGTTTAGGTAGGGGGCCAGGGTTCTTC	CASSLGRGPGFF
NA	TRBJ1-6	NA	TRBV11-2	TGTGCCAGCAGCCAACGGACAGCTAATTCACCCCTCCACTTT	CASSQRTANSPLHF
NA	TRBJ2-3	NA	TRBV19	TGTGCCAGTAGTTTGGGTCTGGGGCCCGATACGCAGTATTTT	CASSLGLGPDTQYF
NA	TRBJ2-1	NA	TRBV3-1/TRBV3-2	TGTGCCAGCAGCCAAGTCCCGGGCAATGAGCAGTTCTTC	CASSQVPGNEQFF
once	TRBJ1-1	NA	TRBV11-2	TGTGCCAGCAGTTTAAACCGGGACACTGAAGCTTTCTTT	CASSLNRDTEAFF
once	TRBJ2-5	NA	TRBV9	TGTGCCAGCTCAAAAGCTGCTGGTGCCGAGACCCAGTACTTC	CASSKAAGAETQYF
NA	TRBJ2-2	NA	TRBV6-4	TGTGCCAGCAGATCTTTAGTAGGGGAGCTGTTTTTT	CASRSLVGELFF
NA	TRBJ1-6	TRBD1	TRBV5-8	TGTGCCAGCAGCTTGGCCGGACAGGGGAGGAATTCACCCCTCCACTTT	CASSLAGQGRNSPLHF
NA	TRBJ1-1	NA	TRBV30	TGTGCCTGGAGCGAAGGGGGTTGGGGGAACACTGAAGCTTTCTTT	CAWSEGGWGNTEAFF
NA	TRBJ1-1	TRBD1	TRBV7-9	TGTGCCAGCAGCTTATGGGGACAGGGTAACACTGAAGCTTTCTTT	CASSLWGQGNTEAFF
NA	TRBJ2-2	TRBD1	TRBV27	TGTGCCAGCAGATATACAGGGGGGTACCCCGGGGAGCTGTTTTTT	CASRYTGGYPGELFF
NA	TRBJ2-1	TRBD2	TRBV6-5	TGTGCCAGCAGTTACTCTGGGCTAGCGGGGCAGAATGAGCAGTTCTTC	CASSYSGLAGQNEQFF
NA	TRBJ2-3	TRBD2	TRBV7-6	TGTGCCAGCAGCTTAGGTTCTAGCGGGAGGGCCGTTGTATTGTATTTT	CASSLGSSGRAVVLYF
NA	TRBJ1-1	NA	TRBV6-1	TGTGCCAGCAGTGAACGTCTCACTGAAGCTTTCTTT	CASSERLTEAFF
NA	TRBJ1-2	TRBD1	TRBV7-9	TGTGCCAGCAGCCGACAGGGGATGAATGGCTACACCTTC	CASSRQGMNGYTF
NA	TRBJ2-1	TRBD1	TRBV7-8	TGTGCCAGCAGCTCCGACAGGGGGATAGGCTACAATGAGCAGTTCTTC	CASSSDRGIGYNEQFF
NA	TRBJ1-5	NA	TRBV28	TGTGCCAGCAGTTGGGAGTTTGGCAATCAGCCCCAGCATTTT	CASSWEFGNQPQHF
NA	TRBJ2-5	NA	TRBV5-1	TGCGCCAGCAGCTTATCGGTCGGGGAGAACCAAGAGACCCAGTACTTC	CASSLSVGENQETQYF
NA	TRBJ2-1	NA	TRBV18	TGTGCCAGCTCGCCTGTACAGGGACCCTACAATGAGCAGTTCTTC	CASSPVQGPYNEQFF
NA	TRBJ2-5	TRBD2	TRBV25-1	TGTGCCAGCAGTGGGTTGGGAGGGGTAGAAGAGACCCAGTACTTC	CASSGLGGVEETQYF
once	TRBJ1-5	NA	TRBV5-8	TGTGCCAGCAGCTTGGACGTGCAGGGTTGGCGACCCCAGCATTTT	CASSLDVQGWRPQHF
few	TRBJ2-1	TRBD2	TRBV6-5	TGTGCCACCCTACCTAGCGGGCCCTTCGTCGAGCAGTTCTTC	CATLPSGPFVEQFF
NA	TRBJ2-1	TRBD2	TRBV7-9	TGTGCCAGCGCACCTTGGACTAGCGGGCAGTACAATGAGCAGTTCTTC	CASAPWTSGQYNEQFF
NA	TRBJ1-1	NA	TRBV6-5	TGTGCCAGCAGTTACATTCCCAGGGTGAACACTGAAGCTTTCTTT	CASSYIPRVNTEAFF
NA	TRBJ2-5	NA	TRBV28	TGTGCCAGCAGCTACCATGCGACTAGTATGGAGACCCAGTACTTC	CASSYHATSMETQYF
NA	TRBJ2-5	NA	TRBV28	TGTGCCAGCAGTCTGTTCCTCGGCCCAGGGGCAGAGACCCAGTACTTC	CASSLFLGPGAETQYF
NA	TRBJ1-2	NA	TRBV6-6	TGTGCCAGCAGGAATGACAGGAGATATGGCTACACCTTC	CASRNDRRYGYTF
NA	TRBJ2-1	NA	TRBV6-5	TGTGCCAGCAGTTATCGGGGATCCAATGAGCAGTTCTTC	CASSYRGSNEQFF
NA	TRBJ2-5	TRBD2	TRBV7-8	TGTGCCAGCAGCTTAGGCAGCGGGGGCCTCTTCACGGCCCAGTACTTC	CASSLGSGGLFTAQYF
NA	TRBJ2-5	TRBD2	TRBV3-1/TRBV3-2	TGTGCCAGCAGCCAAATCTTTAGCGGGAAAGAGGAGACCCAGTACTTC	CASSQIFSGKEETQYF
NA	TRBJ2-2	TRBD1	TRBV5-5	TGTGCCAGCAGCTACAGGGGGCCGACTACCGGGGAGCTGTTTTTT	CASSYRGPTTGELFF
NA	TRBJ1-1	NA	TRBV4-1	TGCGCCAGCAGTTCTACGGGAGCGGAAGCTTTCTTT	CASSSTGAEAFF
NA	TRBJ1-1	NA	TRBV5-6	TGTGCCAGCAGCTCGAATGGGGCAGGGGCTTTAGCAGACACTGAAGCTTTCTTT	CASSSNGAGALADTEAFF
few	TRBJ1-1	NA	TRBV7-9	TGTGCCAGCAGCCCCCCTGGCGGGTTAGCTTTCTTT	CASSPPGGLAFF
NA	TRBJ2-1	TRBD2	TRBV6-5	TGTGCCAGCAGTTACCCGACTGATGGGAGGGATGAGCAGTTCTTC	CASSYPTDGRDEQFF
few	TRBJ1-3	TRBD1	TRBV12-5	TGTGCTAGTGACCTGGACAGGAGGTATTCTGGAAACACCATATATTTT	CASDLDRRYSGNTIYF
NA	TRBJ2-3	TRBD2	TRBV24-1	TGTGCCACCAGTGACATAGTGGGAGGGAAAGATACGCAGTATTTT	CATSDIVGGKDTQYF
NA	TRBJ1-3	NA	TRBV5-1	TGCGCCAGCAGCTTAGGTTTACAGGTCTCCTCTGGAAACACCATATATTTT	CASSLGLQVSSGNTIYF
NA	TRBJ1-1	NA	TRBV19	TGTGCCAGTACGACCTCACGGGACACCTTTGAAGCTTTCTTT	CASTTSRDTFEAFF
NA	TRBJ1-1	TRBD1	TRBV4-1	TGCGCCAGCAGCCGTACCTCCCGGGACAGAAACACTGAAGCTTTCTTT	CASSRTSRDRNTEAFF
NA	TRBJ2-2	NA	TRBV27	TGTGCCAGCAGTCCGGCCCCATTAAGCGCCTCCGGGGAGCTGTTTTTT	CASSPAPLSASGELFF